The rows below give T cell receptor beta chains drawn from one sample of a study of control samples from healthy donors and cancer patients. Assay: immunoSEQ multiplex PCR; the TCRdb copy retains only in-frame clones and omits some. Here the sample spans roughly 63,000 clones, around 90% being singletons. The sequencing sample was made of PBMCs. These TCRs come from a man between 60 and 70 years old with colorectal cancer. Both conserved end residues are part of each CDR3. A D gene is named only where the DNA matches it firmly. Expanded clones get a size class; other rows say once, few or many, or leave the size out.

clone size: -; J gene: TRBJ1-5; D gene: -; V gene: TRBV6-5; CDR3 DNA: TGTGCCAGCAGCCCCGGGACAAAAAATCAGCCCCAGCATTTT; CDR3 protein: CASSPGTKNQPQHF
clone size: -; J gene: TRBJ2-7; D gene: TRBD1; V gene: TRBV7-3; CDR3 DNA: TGTGCCAGCAGCTCTGGGACAGGGGGAGAGCAGTACTTC; CDR3 protein: CASSSGTGGEQYF
clone size: -; J gene: TRBJ2-3; D gene: -; V gene: TRBV14; CDR3 DNA: TGTGCCAGCAGCCAAGTTGCGGGGTCTCCGACAGATACGCAGTATTTT; CDR3 protein: CASSQVAGSPTDTQYF
clone size: few; J gene: TRBJ2-5; D gene: TRBD2; V gene: TRBV7-6; CDR3 DNA: TGTGCCAGCAGCCGATGGACTAGCAGGGCACAAGAGACCCAGTACTTC; CDR3 protein: CASSRWTSRAQETQYF
clone size: -; J gene: TRBJ2-5; D gene: -; V gene: TRBV4-1; CDR3 DNA: TGCGCCAGCAGCCCGGGCAGGGGACTGGGGGAGACCCAGTACTTC; CDR3 protein: CASSPGRGLGETQYF
clone size: -; J gene: TRBJ1-4; D gene: TRBD1; V gene: TRBV11-2; CDR3 DNA: TGTGCCAGCAGCCCCTGGACAGGGTTTAATGAAAAACTGTTTTTT; CDR3 protein: CASSPWTGFNEKLFF
clone size: -; J gene: TRBJ1-6; D gene: -; V gene: TRBV7-6; CDR3 DNA: TGTGCCAGCACCCAATCCCCCCTAGGGGAATCACCCCTCCACTTT; CDR3 protein: CASTQSPLGESPLHF
clone size: -; J gene: TRBJ1-3; D gene: -; V gene: TRBV5-1; CDR3 DNA: TGCGCCAGCAGCTTGGGGAGTACTGGAAACACCATATATTTT; CDR3 protein: CASSLGSTGNTIYF
clone size: -; J gene: TRBJ2-3; D gene: TRBD1; V gene: TRBV6-4; CDR3 DNA: TGTGCCAGCAGTGACCAGGGGGCGGAAGATACGCAGTATTTT; CDR3 protein: CASSDQGAEDTQYF
clone size: -; J gene: TRBJ1-4; D gene: TRBD1; V gene: TRBV19; CDR3 DNA: TGTGCCAGTAACCGGGACAGAAGAGAAAAACTGTTTTTT; CDR3 protein: CASNRDRREKLFF
clone size: -; J gene: TRBJ2-5; D gene: -; V gene: TRBV5-1; CDR3 DNA: TGCGCCAGCAGCTTGACAGGGCGGGAGACCCAGTACTTC; CDR3 protein: CASSLTGRETQYF
clone size: -; J gene: TRBJ2-7; D gene: TRBD2; V gene: TRBV10-3; CDR3 DNA: TGTGCCATCAGTGAGGCTAGCGGGCCCACCTACGAGCAGTACTTC; CDR3 protein: CAISEASGPTYEQYF
clone size: -; J gene: TRBJ2-1; D gene: -; V gene: TRBV6-5; CDR3 DNA: TGTGCCAGCAGTTATGGGGAGGCCTACAATGAGCAGTTCTTC; CDR3 protein: CASSYGEAYNEQFF
clone size: -; J gene: TRBJ2-3; D gene: -; V gene: TRBV7-9; CDR3 DNA: TGTGCCAGCAGCTCGGTAGATACGCAGTATTTT; CDR3 protein: CASSSVDTQYF
clone size: -; J gene: TRBJ2-7; D gene: -; V gene: TRBV5-1; CDR3 DNA: TGCGCCAGCAGCCCCGAGAGAGCTCCCCATCGCGAGCAGTACTTC; CDR3 protein: CASSPERAPHREQYF
clone size: -; J gene: TRBJ2-4; D gene: -; V gene: TRBV4-1; CDR3 DNA: TGCGCCAGCAGCCAAGAGAGGGCCAGCCTAGCCAAAAACATTCAGTACTTC; CDR3 protein: CASSQERASLAKNIQYF
clone size: -; J gene: TRBJ2-5; D gene: -; V gene: TRBV5-4; CDR3 DNA: TGTGCCAGCACCCTTGGGGGAGGGGGGAAAGAGACCCAGTACTTC; CDR3 protein: CASTLGGGGKETQYF
clone size: -; J gene: TRBJ2-1; D gene: -; V gene: TRBV4-1; CDR3 DNA: TGCGCCAGCAGCCCCAGAGGGGGGTGGTCCTACAATGAGCAGTTCTTC; CDR3 protein: CASSPRGGWSYNEQFF
clone size: -; J gene: TRBJ2-5; D gene: -; V gene: TRBV12-3/TRBV12-4; CDR3 DNA: TGTGCCAGCAGTGGGGGTACCGGAGAGACCCAGTACTTC; CDR3 protein: CASSGGTGETQYF
clone size: -; J gene: TRBJ2-3; D gene: -; V gene: TRBV4-2; CDR3 DNA: TGTGCCAGCAGCCAAGCCAGGAAAGGGTCAGATACGCAGTATTTT; CDR3 protein: CASSQARKGSDTQYF
clone size: -; J gene: TRBJ2-3; D gene: -; V gene: TRBV6-2/TRBV6-3; CDR3 DNA: TGTGCCAGCAGTTACTCAAGGACCCTGCGGGATACGCAGTATTTT; CDR3 protein: CASSYSRTLRDTQYF
clone size: -; J gene: TRBJ1-1; D gene: -; V gene: TRBV10-2; CDR3 DNA: TGCGCCAGCAGCCTCAACACTGAAGCTTTCTTT; CDR3 protein: CASSLNTEAFF
clone size: -; J gene: TRBJ2-7; D gene: -; V gene: TRBV5-5; CDR3 DNA: TGTGCCAGCAGCATGTCCGGGGCCTACGAGCAGTACTTC; CDR3 protein: CASSMSGAYEQYF
clone size: -; J gene: TRBJ2-1; D gene: -; V gene: TRBV9; CDR3 DNA: TGTGCCAGCAGCGGGGCGTTTTCCTACAATGAGCAGTTCTTC; CDR3 protein: CASSGAFSYNEQFF
clone size: -; J gene: TRBJ1-3; D gene: -; V gene: TRBV9; CDR3 DNA: TGTGCCAGCAGCGTAGGCGGGGACTCTGGAAACACCATATATTTT; CDR3 protein: CASSVGGDSGNTIYF
clone size: -; J gene: TRBJ2-7; D gene: -; V gene: TRBV2; CDR3 DNA: TGTGCCAGCAGTGAGGTTCGGAAGCAGTACTTC; CDR3 protein: CASSEVRKQYF
clone size: -; J gene: TRBJ1-4; D gene: -; V gene: TRBV5-1; CDR3 DNA: TGCGCCAGCAGCTTGGTTACGGATAATGAAAAACTGTTTTTT; CDR3 protein: CASSLVTDNEKLFF
clone size: -; J gene: TRBJ2-1; D gene: TRBD1; V gene: TRBV5-5; CDR3 DNA: TGTGCCAGCAGCCGCGGGGACAGGACCAACATTGATGAGCAGTTCTTC; CDR3 protein: CASSRGDRTNIDEQFF
clone size: -; J gene: TRBJ2-2; D gene: -; V gene: TRBV18; CDR3 DNA: TGTGCCAGCTCATCTAACCCGGGACAGAACACCGGGGAGCTGTTTTTT; CDR3 protein: CASSSNPGQNTGELFF
clone size: -; J gene: TRBJ2-7; D gene: TRBD1; V gene: TRBV19; CDR3 DNA: TGTGCCAGTAACACCGGGACAGGGGGTGGCGAGCAGTACTTC; CDR3 protein: CASNTGTGGGEQYF
clone size: -; J gene: TRBJ2-7; D gene: TRBD1; V gene: TRBV28; CDR3 DNA: TGTGCCAGCAGACGACAGGGGAGCTACGAGCAGTACTTC; CDR3 protein: CASRRQGSYEQYF
clone size: -; J gene: TRBJ1-1; D gene: -; V gene: TRBV7-9; CDR3 DNA: TGTGCCCCAGGATCTTGGGTTGAAGCTTTCTTT; CDR3 protein: CAPGSWVEAFF
clone size: -; J gene: TRBJ2-1; D gene: -; V gene: TRBV5-1; CDR3 DNA: TGCGCCAGCAGCATGGAATATGAGCAGTTCTTC; CDR3 protein: CASSMEYEQFF
clone size: -; J gene: TRBJ2-7; D gene: TRBD1; V gene: TRBV2; CDR3 DNA: TGTGCCAGCTCCCCGGGACAGGTTAGGGGTGAGCAGTACTTC; CDR3 protein: CASSPGQVRGEQYF
clone size: -; J gene: TRBJ1-1; D gene: -; V gene: TRBV9; CDR3 DNA: TGTGCCAGCAGCGGTACGGTGAACACTGAAGCTTTCTTT; CDR3 protein: CASSGTVNTEAFF
clone size: -; J gene: TRBJ2-3; D gene: -; V gene: TRBV2; CDR3 DNA: TGTGCCAGCAGTCTACTCTCAGATACGCAGTATTTT; CDR3 protein: CASSLLSDTQYF
clone size: -; J gene: TRBJ2-1; D gene: TRBD2; V gene: TRBV9; CDR3 DNA: TGTGCCAGCAGCGTAGCTCCCACTAGGGCGGGGGGGAATGAGCAGTTCTTC; CDR3 protein: CASSVAPTRAGGNEQFF
clone size: -; J gene: TRBJ1-1; D gene: TRBD1; V gene: TRBV28; CDR3 DNA: TGTGCCAGCAGTTATGGACAGGGGGCTAGCACTGAAGCTTTCTTT; CDR3 protein: CASSYGQGASTEAFF
clone size: -; J gene: TRBJ2-3; D gene: -; V gene: TRBV19; CDR3 DNA: TGTGCCAGTAGTACAGGCGGGGTGCTCACAGATACGCAGTATTTT; CDR3 protein: CASSTGGVLTDTQYF
clone size: -; J gene: TRBJ2-5; D gene: -; V gene: TRBV2; CDR3 DNA: TGTGCCAGCAGTGAAGAAGAGACCCAGTACTTC; CDR3 protein: CASSEEETQYF
clone size: -; J gene: TRBJ2-7; D gene: -; V gene: TRBV7-8; CDR3 DNA: TGTGCCAGCAGCCCAACCGAACAACGGGGTTACGAGCAGTACTTC; CDR3 protein: CASSPTEQRGYEQYF
clone size: -; J gene: TRBJ2-2; D gene: -; V gene: TRBV6-1; CDR3 DNA: TGTGCCAGCAGTGAGTCTTCCTTCGCGAACACCGGGGAGCTGTTTTTT; CDR3 protein: CASSESSFANTGELFF
clone size: once; J gene: TRBJ2-4; D gene: TRBD2; V gene: TRBV10-3; CDR3 DNA: TGTGCCATCAGTGATAGCGGGGGGGTAGCCAAAAACATTCAGTACTTC; CDR3 protein: CAISDSGGVAKNIQYF
clone size: once; J gene: TRBJ2-5; D gene: TRBD2; V gene: TRBV7-6; CDR3 DNA: TGTGCCAGCAGCTTAGCGGGTAGCGGGGGAGAGACCCAGTACTTC; CDR3 protein: CASSLAGSGGETQYF
clone size: few; J gene: TRBJ1-5; D gene: -; V gene: TRBV6-6; CDR3 DNA: TGTGCCAGCAGTTACGGATATCAGCCCCAGCATTTT; CDR3 protein: CASSYGYQPQHF
clone size: -; J gene: TRBJ1-2; D gene: -; V gene: TRBV28; CDR3 DNA: TGTGCCAGCAGTTTAGCGACTACCAACGGACACCTCTATGGCTACACCTTC; CDR3 protein: CASSLATTNGHLYGYTF
clone size: -; J gene: TRBJ2-7; D gene: TRBD2; V gene: TRBV19; CDR3 DNA: TGTGCCAGTAGTATATTTGGCGGGGGGGCCAACGAGCAGTACTTC; CDR3 protein: CASSIFGGGANEQYF
clone size: -; J gene: TRBJ2-2; D gene: -; V gene: TRBV9; CDR3 DNA: TGTGCCAGCAGCCCCAACCCCGCGAACACCGGGGAGCTGTTTTTT; CDR3 protein: CASSPNPANTGELFF
clone size: -; J gene: TRBJ2-3; D gene: TRBD2; V gene: TRBV2; CDR3 DNA: TGTGCCAGCAGTGCGCCGGGACTAGCGGGACTCACAGATACGCAGTATTTT; CDR3 protein: CASSAPGLAGLTDTQYF
clone size: few; J gene: TRBJ1-3; D gene: -; V gene: TRBV5-1; CDR3 DNA: TGCGCCAGCAGCTTGGATTACTCTGGAAACACCATATATTTT; CDR3 protein: CASSLDYSGNTIYF
clone size: -; J gene: TRBJ1-6; D gene: TRBD1; V gene: TRBV7-2; CDR3 DNA: TGTGCCAGCAGGCGGACAGGGAGCTCCTATAATTCACCCCTCCACTTT; CDR3 protein: CASRRTGSSYNSPLHF
clone size: once; J gene: TRBJ1-5; D gene: -; V gene: TRBV6-5; CDR3 DNA: TGTGCCAGCAGTCGGGGGGTTAGCAATCAGCCCCAGCATTTT; CDR3 protein: CASSRGVSNQPQHF
clone size: -; J gene: TRBJ1-4; D gene: -; V gene: TRBV5-1; CDR3 DNA: TGCGCCAGCAGCTTGGTAGCAGGGGATGGAGAAAAACTGTTTTTT; CDR3 protein: CASSLVAGDGEKLFF
clone size: -; J gene: TRBJ1-1; D gene: -; V gene: TRBV3-1/TRBV3-2; CDR3 DNA: TGTGCCAGCAGCCGCCTCGATTGGGCTGAAGCTTTCTTT; CDR3 protein: CASSRLDWAEAFF
clone size: few; J gene: TRBJ2-1; D gene: TRBD2; V gene: TRBV6-2/TRBV6-3; CDR3 DNA: TGTGCCAGCAGTTCCACGGGACTAGCAAGGAGCTCCTACAATGAGCAGTTCTTC; CDR3 protein: CASSSTGLARSSYNEQFF
clone size: -; J gene: TRBJ1-2; D gene: TRBD1; V gene: TRBV2; CDR3 DNA: TGTGCCAGCAGGGCTGGGACTTCTACAGGGGATGGCTACACCTTC; CDR3 protein: CASRAGTSTGDGYTF
clone size: -; J gene: TRBJ1-5; D gene: -; V gene: TRBV4-1; CDR3 DNA: TGCGCCAGCAGCCAAGATCAAACACTTTATAGCAATCAGCCCCAGCATTTT; CDR3 protein: CASSQDQTLYSNQPQHF